One sample yielded the 24 T cell receptor beta chains listed below, sequenced in a study of T cell responses to AZD1222 COVID-19 vaccine. Libraries were prepared by immunoSEQ multiplex PCR; TCRdb keeps only in-frame clonotypes and omits some of them. Of about 140,000 clones listed, 80% to 90% are singletons. The sequences come from peripheral blood, collected on day 0 of AZD1222 vaccination. The receptors shown here come from an adult in good health.

This chain links TRBV6-5 with TRBJ1-5; D remains ambiguous. Germline V gene lookup returns CDR1 MNHEY and CDR2 SVGAGI. This CDR3 region has 16 residues. V was shortened by 4 bases and J by 2 bases, with 15 bases between the two germline ends. The CDR3 spells CASSSRAFPGNQPQHF. CDR3 DNA: TGTGCCAGCAGTTCGAGGGCCTTTCCTGGCAATCAGCCCCAGCATTTT.

The chain uses TRBV28 and TRBJ2-3; 15 positions agree with TRBD2. Germline V gene lookup returns CDR1 MDHEN and CDR2 SYDVKM. The CDR3 has 18 amino acids. With 5 bases clipped from V and 1 base from J, the junction kept 7 bases outside the gene matches. The CDR3 reads CASSGLAGGPGGTDTQYF. The CDR3 nucleotides read TGTGCCAGCAGTGGACTAGCGGGAGGGCCTGGTGGCACAGATACGCAGTATTTT.

The CDR3 sequence is CASSQDSGNTIYF. In DNA form, the CDR3 reads TGTGCCAGCAGCCAGGACAGTGGAAACACCATATATTTT. The chain employs TRBV7-9 and TRBJ1-3; TRBD1 might be the D (6 bases). The CDR3 covers 13 residues. The ends were cut back, 5 bases at V and 3 bases at J, with 8 bases in the middle. Per germline, CDR1 SEHNR and CDR2 FQNEAQ (reference sequence).

The chain carries TRBV28 and TRBJ2-2; D is unresolved. From germline, CDR1 is MDHEN and CDR2 SYDVKM. CDR3 length: 12 residues. Trimming removed 5 bases at V and 8 bases at J, with 9 bases between. CDR3 in DNA: TGTGCCAGCAGTCCTACAAGAGGGGAGCTGTTTTTT. It is translated as CASSPTRGELFF.

The V call is TRBV5-6, the J call TRBJ1-1; no firm D call. Germline V lookup: CDR1 SGHDT, CDR2 YYEEEE. Trimming took 4 bases from V and 3 from J, leaving 7 bases between them. CDR3 length equals 12 residues. The CDR3 DNA reads as TGTGCCAGCAGCCGTAGGTACACTGAAGCTTTCTTT. Translating gives CASSRRYTEAFF.

The chain is built from TRBV29-1 and TRBJ1-5; no clear D gene. V dropped 7 bases and J dropped 0 bases, with 7 bases sitting between them. This CDR3 has 12 residues. Germline-derived CDR1 and CDR2 are SQVTM and ANQGSEA. The CDR3 spells CSAGDSNQPQHF. DNA of the CDR3: TGCAGCGCCGGGGATAGCAATCAGCCCCAGCATTTT. Full variable domain (remainder filled in from reference TRBV29-1 and TRBJ1-5): SAVISQKPSRDICQRGTSLTIQCQVDSQVTMMFWYRQQPGQSLTLIATANQGSEATYESGFVIDKFPISRPNLTFSTLTVSNMSPEDSSIYLCSAGDSNQPQHFGDGTRLSIL.

The rearrangement links TRBV4-3 to TRBJ1-6; perhaps TRBD1 as D (5 bases). Germline V gene lookup returns CDR1 LGHNA and CDR2 YSLEER. V was clipped by 5 bases and J by 4 bases, with 12 bases between them. The CDR3 extends over 15 amino acids. The CDR3 is CASSTQRQYNSPLHF. In DNA form, the CDR3 reads TGCGCCAGCAGCACCCAACGACAGTATAATTCACCCCTCCACTTT.

This sequence joins TRBV6-6 and TRBJ2-3, with TRBD2 matching over 14 bases. V gave up 5 bases and J gave up 2 bases; unmatched junction bases: 6. The germline V gene has CDR1 MNHNY and CDR2 SVGAGI (reference sequence). The CDR3 loop spans 17 amino acids. The CDR3 nucleotides are TGTGCCAGCAGTCTTGGACTAGCGGGAGGTATCACAGATACGCAGTATTTT. Translating it yields CASSLGLAGGITDTQYF.

The rearrangement joins TRBV11-2 to TRBJ2-7; 7 positions agree with TRBD2. V lost 0 bases and J lost 1; bases outside the gene matches: 3. CDR3 length equals 15 residues. Germline CDR1 is SGHAT and CDR2 is FQNNGV. CDR3 in DNA: TGTGCCAGCAGCTTAGAGCTAGCGGTTTCCTACGAGCAGTACTTC. It codes for CASSLELAVSYEQYF.

The chain links TRBV5-1 to TRBJ2-5; 9 bases line up with TRBD1. The CDR3 is 15 residues long. Losses at the gene ends were 5 bases for V and 5 bases for J; bases not matched to a gene: 10. Germline CDR1 and CDR2: SGHRS and YFSETQ. The CDR3 coding sequence is TGCGCCAGCAGGACAAATACAGGGGGCTTCGAGACCCAGTACTTC. It specifies CASRTNTGGFETQYF.

This clone has a single count. The CDR3 nucleotides read TGTGCCAGCAGCTTGGGCCAGGCTACCGGGGAGCTGTTTTTT. Protein product: CASSLGQATGELFF. The chain is built from TRBV5-6 and TRBJ2-2; no definite D call. The CDR3 totals 14 residues. Germline V gene data show CDR1 as SGHDT and CDR2 as YYEEEE. The V gene lost 0 bases and the J gene lost 5 bases, with 8 bases spanning the gap.

The chain is built from TRBV27 and TRBJ2-5; tentative D call: TRBD2 (7 bases). This CDR3 region has 14 residues. CDR1 is MNHEY, CDR2 SMNVEV, per germline (reference sequence). Trimming pared 2 bases from V and 5 bases from J, leaving 12 bases between. The DNA for the CDR3 is TGTGCCAGCAGTTTACTGGGAGGGGGGGAGACCCAGTACTTC. Encoded protein: CASSLLGGGETQYF.

V and J are TRBV7-2 and TRBJ1-4; possibly TRBD1 for D (6 bases). The CDR3 contains 15 residues. The germline CDR1 and CDR2 sequences are SGHTA and FQGNSA. Trimming cost V 1 base and J 1 base, with 7 bases left between them. CDR3 DNA sequence: TGTGCCAGCAGCTTAGGAGGGGGAACTAATGAAAAACTGTTTTTT. Encoded protein: CASSLGGGTNEKLFF.

This chain uses TRBV7-8 with TRBJ2-1; the match to TRBD1 covers 8 bases. The ends lost 3 bases at V and 4 bases at J; junction bases unmatched: 8. The CDR3 spans 16 residues. Looked up from germline, CDR1 is SGHVS and CDR2 is FQNEAQ. The CDR3 here is CASSFGTGTLYNEQFF. The CDR3 DNA reads as TGTGCCAGCAGCTTCGGGACAGGAACTTTATACAATGAGCAGTTCTTC.

The gene calls are TRBV21-1 and TRBJ1-3. TRBV21-1 is reported as a pseudogene. This CDR3 is built from 13 residues. Here the CDR3 reads CASSTVWEDTIYF. CDR3 DNA sequence: TGTGCCAGCAGCACGGTTTGGGAGGACACCATATATTTT.

This clone was counted a single time. The CDR3 nucleotides read TGCGCCAGCAGGGTACTAGCGACAATAGATACGCAGTATTTT. Translated: CASRVLATIDTQYF. This chain uses TRBV5-1 with TRBJ2-3, with 7 bases fitting TRBD2. V was clipped by 5 bases and J by 5 bases; unmatched bases: 8. Germline V gene lookup returns CDR1 SGHRS and CDR2 YFSETQ. This CDR3 is built from 14 residues.

The gene calls are TRBV4-2 and TRBJ1-4, with TRBD1 matching 7 bases. Unmatched junction bases numbered 9, after V lost 0 bases and J lost 2 bases. The germline CDR1 and CDR2 sequences are LGHNA and YNFKEQ. The CDR3 is 18 residues long. Here the CDR3 reads CASSQDEQGVGTNEKLFF. As DNA, the CDR3 is TGTGCCAGCAGCCAAGATGAGCAGGGGGTAGGGACTAATGAAAAACTGTTTTTT.

The chain is built from TRBV28 and TRBJ1-5; D unclear. V lost 8 bases and J lost 0, with 11 bases in between. The CDR3 runs to 14 residues. The germline CDR1 and CDR2 sequences are MDHEN and SYDVKM. The CDR3 DNA reads as TGTGCCAGCTCTTGGTCAGTTAGCAATCAGCCCCAGCATTTT. Amino acids: CASSWSVSNQPQHF. The variable domain in full, with the rest retrieved from reference TRBV28 and TRBJ1-5, is DVKVTQSSRYLVKRTGEKVFLECVQDMDHENMFWYRQDPGLGLRLIYFSYDVKMKEKGDIPEGYSVSREKKERFSLILESASTNQTSMYLCASSWSVSNQPQHFGDGTRLSIL.

This clone was seen only once. This chain joins TRBV5-1 and TRBJ1-2; D is unresolved. CDR1 SGHRS and CDR2 YFSETQ come from the germline V gene. V was trimmed by 0 bases and J by 0 bases, leaving 15 bases between them. The CDR3 totals 17 residues. The CDR3 bases are TGCGCCAGCAGCTTGGGACCGAGATATCGTTCTAACTATGGCTACACCTTC. It is translated as CASSLGPRYRSNYGYTF.

About this clone: The same CDR3 also results from other DNA sequences found in this sample. The chain combines TRBV5-1 with TRBJ1-2; possible D gene TRBD1, 6 bases. CDR1 and CDR2 (germline): SGHRS, YFSETQ. The V end was cut by 2 bases, the J end by 6 bases, with 8 bases between. The CDR3 has 12 amino acids. In nucleotides, the CDR3 is TGCGCCAGCAGCTTCTACAGGGATGGCTACACCTTC. It codes for CASSFYRDGYTF. The full variable domain, in which reference TRBV5-1 and TRBJ1-2 provide the parts outside the CDR3, is KAGVTQTPRYLIKTRGQQVTLSCSPISGHRSVSWYQQTPGQGLQFLFEYFSETQRNKGNFPGRFSGRQFSNSRSEMNVSTLELGDSALYLCASSFYRDGYTFGSGTRLTVV.

The chain combines TRBV9 with TRBJ2-3, with TRBD2 identical over 9 bases. V lost 0 bases and J lost 3; bases outside the gene matches: 5. In germline, CDR1 is SGDLS, CDR2 YYNGEE. CDR3 size: 16 residues. The CDR3: CASSVGLAGITDTQYF. The CDR3, as DNA: TGTGCCAGCAGCGTAGGTCTAGCGGGGATAACAGATACGCAGTATTTT.

This chain connects TRBV6-5 to TRBJ2-7, with 8 bases fitting TRBD2. Germline V gene lookup returns CDR1 MNHEY and CDR2 SVGAGI. Losses at the gene ends were 7 bases for V and 6 bases for J; bases not matched to a gene: 14. The CDR3 is 15 residues long. In nucleotides, the CDR3 is TGTGCCAGCATGAGACTGGGACTAGGATCGGCCGAGCAGTACTTC. Protein sequence: CASMRLGLGSAEQYF.

The V gene is TRBV6-2 or TRBV6-3, the J gene TRBJ1-2; D is unclear. This CDR3 region has 14 residues. The germline V gene encodes CDR1 MNHEY and CDR2 SVGEGT. V was cut by 0 bases and J by 2 bases, with 7 bases left in between. CDR3 sequence reads: CASSYSGANYGYTF. CDR3 DNA sequence: TGTGCCAGCAGTTACTCCGGCGCAAACTATGGCTACACCTTC.

In nucleotides, the CDR3 is TGTGCCAGTAGTAGACAAAGGGCTTACGAGCAGTACTTC. Translation gives CASSRQRAYEQYF. The chain links TRBV19 to TRBJ2-7, with D unclear. Germline CDR1 is LNHDA and CDR2 is SQIVND (reference sequence). V lost 4 bases to trimming and J lost 4 bases, with 11 bases between them. The CDR3 runs 13 residues.